This TCR beta chain was captured by sequencing in a study of T cell repertoires in cytomegalovirus infection. General study points: HLA-C-restricted, CMV-specific TCR beta clonotypes were dominant ex vivo.

There are 16 residues in the CDR3. The germline CDR1 and CDR2 sequences are SGHRS and YFSETQ. V dropped 0 bases and J dropped 3; count of bases not matched to a gene: 3. This clonotype was recorded at least ten times. The target antigen is unknown. TCRdb ran MiXCR on the reads and lists one entry per CDR3 protein. This sample has some 300,000 distinct CDR3 sequences, with about 8.8% found just once. Material: PBMCs. The V and J genes are TRBV5-1 and TRBJ2-3; 11 nucleotides align to TRBD2. The clonotype comes from a human donor in good health (CMV status not recorded). Some clones in this sample may be carry-over from other donors' samples. The CDR3: CASSLARLAGTDTQYF. The DNA of the CDR3 is TGCGCCAGCAGCTTGGCACGACTAGCGGGGACAGATACGCAGTATTTT. Full variable domain (missing parts from reference TRBV5-1 and TRBJ2-3): KAGVTQTPRYLIKTRGQQVTLSCSPISGHRSVSWYQQTPGQGLQFLFEYFSETQRNKGNFPGRFSGRQFSNSRSEMNVSTLELGDSALYLCASSLARLAGTDTQYFGPGTRLTVL.